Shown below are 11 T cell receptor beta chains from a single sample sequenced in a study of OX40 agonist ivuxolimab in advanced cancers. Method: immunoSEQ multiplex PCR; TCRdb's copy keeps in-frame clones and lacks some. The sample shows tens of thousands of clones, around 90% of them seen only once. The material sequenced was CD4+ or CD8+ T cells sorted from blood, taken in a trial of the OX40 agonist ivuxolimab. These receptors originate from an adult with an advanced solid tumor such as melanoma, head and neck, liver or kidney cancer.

In nucleotides, the CDR3 is TGCGCCAGCAGCCTCGACAGGGGAGCCTACGAGCAGTACTTC. Translation gives CASSLDRGAYEQYF. The chain is built from TRBV4-3 and TRBJ2-7, with 8 bases fitting TRBD1. V lost 4 bases, J lost 2 bases, and 4 bases stayed unmatched. Germline CDR1 and CDR2: LGHNA and YSLEER. The CDR3 is 14 amino acids.

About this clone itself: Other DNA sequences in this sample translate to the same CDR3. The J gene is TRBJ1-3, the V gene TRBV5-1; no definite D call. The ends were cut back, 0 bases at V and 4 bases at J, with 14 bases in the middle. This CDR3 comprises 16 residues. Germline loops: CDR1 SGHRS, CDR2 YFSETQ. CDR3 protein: CASSLDHQRGGNTIYF. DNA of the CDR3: TGCGCCAGCAGCTTGGACCACCAAAGAGGGGGAAACACCATATATTTT.

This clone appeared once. CDR3 loop: CASSQELRAQQYF. The CDR3 region has the DNA TGTGCCAGCAGCCAAGAACTACGGGCCCAGCAGTACTTC. The chain recombines TRBV5-4 with TRBJ2-7; no reliable D call. CDR3 length: 13 residues. V was clipped by 4 bases and J by 8 bases, with 16 bases between them. Germline CDR1 and CDR2: SGHNT and YYREEE (reference sequence).

The CDR3 sequence is CASSHSVSANQPQHF. CDR3 DNA sequence: TGTGCCAGCAGCCATTCGGTCAGTGCGAACCAGCCCCAGCATTTT. The chain uses TRBV4-2 and TRBJ1-5; no reliable D call. Germline V CDR1 and CDR2: LGHNA, YNFKEQ. V was clipped by 3 bases and J by 7 bases, with 16 bases between them. The CDR3 length is 15 residues.

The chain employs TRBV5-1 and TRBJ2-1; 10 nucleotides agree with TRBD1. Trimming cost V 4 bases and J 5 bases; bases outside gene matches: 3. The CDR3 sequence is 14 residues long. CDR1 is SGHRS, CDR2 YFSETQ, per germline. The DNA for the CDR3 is TGCGCCAGCAGCCCCGACAGGGGGCACAATGAGCAGTTCTTC. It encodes CASSPDRGHNEQFF.

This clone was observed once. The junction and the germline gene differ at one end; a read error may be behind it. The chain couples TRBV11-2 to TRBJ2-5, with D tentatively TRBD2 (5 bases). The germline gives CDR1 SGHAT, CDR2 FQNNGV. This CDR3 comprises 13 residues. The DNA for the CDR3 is TGTACCAGCAGCCCGGAGGTGGGCGAGACCCAGTACTTC. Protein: CTSSPEVGETQYF.

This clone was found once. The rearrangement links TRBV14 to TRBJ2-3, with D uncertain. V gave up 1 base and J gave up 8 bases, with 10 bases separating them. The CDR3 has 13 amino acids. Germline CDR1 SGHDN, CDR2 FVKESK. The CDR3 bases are TGTGCCAGCAGCCAAGGACATACGTTTACGCAGTATTTT. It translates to CASSQGHTFTQYF. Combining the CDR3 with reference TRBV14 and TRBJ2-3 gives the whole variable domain EAGVTQFPSHSVIEKGQTVTLRCDPISGHDNLYWYRRVMGKEIKFLLHFVKESKQDESGMPNNRFLAERTGGTYSTLKVQPAELEDSGVYFCASSQGHTFTQYFGPGTRLTVL.

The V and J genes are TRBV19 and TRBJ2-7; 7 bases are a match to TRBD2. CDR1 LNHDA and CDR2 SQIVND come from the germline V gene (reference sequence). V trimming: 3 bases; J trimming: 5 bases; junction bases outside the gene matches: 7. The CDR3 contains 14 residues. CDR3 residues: CASSITGGSHEQYF. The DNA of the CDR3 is TGTGCCAGTAGTATCACCGGGGGGTCACACGAGCAGTACTTC.

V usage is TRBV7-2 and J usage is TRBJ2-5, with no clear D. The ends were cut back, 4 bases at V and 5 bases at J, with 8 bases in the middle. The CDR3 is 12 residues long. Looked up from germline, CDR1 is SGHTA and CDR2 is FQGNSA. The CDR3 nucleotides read TGTGCCAGCAGCTACAAGTCGGAGACCCAGTACTTC. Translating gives CASSYKSETQYF.

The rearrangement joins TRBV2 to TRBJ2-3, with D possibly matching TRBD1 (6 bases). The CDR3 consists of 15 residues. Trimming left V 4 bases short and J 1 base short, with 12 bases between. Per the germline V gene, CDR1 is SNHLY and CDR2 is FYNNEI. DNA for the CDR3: TGTGCCAGCAGTGCCCAAAAGGGGGGCACAGATACGCAGTATTTT. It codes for CASSAQKGGTDTQYF.

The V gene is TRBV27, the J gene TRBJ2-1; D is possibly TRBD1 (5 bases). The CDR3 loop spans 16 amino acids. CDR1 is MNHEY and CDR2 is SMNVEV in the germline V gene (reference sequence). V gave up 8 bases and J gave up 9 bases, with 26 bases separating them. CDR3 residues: CASGPTTAPVGGEQFF. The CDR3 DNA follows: TGTGCCAGCGGACCAACGACAGCCCCCGTCGGTGGTGAGCAGTTCTTC.